The rows below give T cell receptor beta chains drawn from one sample of a study of blood T cell repertoires in COVID-19. Using immunoSEQ multiplex PCR, the repertoire was profiled, and TCRdb retains in-frame clones only, with some absent. Among 200,000 to 250,000 clones listed, about 82% were seen once. Sequencing was carried out using peripheral blood. The receptor set was obtained from an elderly man with acute or convalescent COVID-19. CDR3s include the opening cysteine and the closing phenylalanine or tryptophan. D genes are given only for firm matches. Size tells how often a clone was seen (once, few, many) or the class of an expanded clone, and some rows leave it out.

v_call	d_call	j_call	clone_size	cdr3_nt	cdr3_aa
TRBV18	TRBD1	TRBJ1-5	-	TGTGCCAGCTCACGGACAGGGGGCTACGATAGCAATCAGCCCCAGCATTTT	CASSRTGGYDSNQPQHF
TRBV7-3	TRBD2	TRBJ2-2	-	TGTGCCAGCAGCCTTACCGGGACTAGCGGGAACACCGGGGAGCTGTTTTTT	CASSLTGTSGNTGELFF
TRBV4-2	-	TRBJ1-5	-	TGTGCCAGCAGCCAAGAGGAGAATAGCAATCAGCCCCAGCATTTT	CASSQEENSNQPQHF
TRBV29-1	-	TRBJ1-1	-	TGCAGCGTTCAAGGGGCGGGGGAAGCTTTCTTT	CSVQGAGEAFF
TRBV5-1	TRBD2	TRBJ2-1	-	TGCGCCAGCAGCTGGGGCTTAGGACTAGCGGAAGACTACAATGAGCAGTTCTTC	CASSWGLGLAEDYNEQFF
TRBV3-1/TRBV3-2	-	TRBJ1-2	once	TGTGCCAGCAGCCGCGGGCTTAATGGCTACACCTTC	CASSRGLNGYTF
TRBV29-1	-	TRBJ2-1	-	TGCAGCGGGGGGGACAGAACTAATGAGCAGTTCTTC	CSGGDRTNEQFF
TRBV19	TRBD1	TRBJ2-2	-	TGTGCCAGTAGGGGGACAGGGGACACCGGGGAGCTGTTTTTT	CASRGTGDTGELFF
TRBV10-3	TRBD1	TRBJ1-5	-	TGTGCCTCCTCCGGGACAGGGTTCGGCAATCAGCCCCAGCATTTT	CASSGTGFGNQPQHF
TRBV29-1	-	TRBJ2-3	-	TGCAGCGTTGATCAGCGGACTAGCACAGATACGCAGTATTTT	CSVDQRTSTDTQYF
TRBV28	TRBD1	TRBJ2-3	-	TGTGCCAGCAGTTTTACGGGGACAGGGAGAGATACGCAGTATTTT	CASSFTGTGRDTQYF
TRBV3-1/TRBV3-2	-	TRBJ2-5	-	TGTGCCAGCAGCCAGGCGACAGAATACCAAGAGACCCAGTACTTC	CASSQATEYQETQYF
TRBV10-3	-	TRBJ2-5	-	TGTGCCATCAATACGGGCCCAGGGGAGACCCAGTACTTC	CAINTGPGETQYF
TRBV15	-	TRBJ1-2	-	TGTGCCACCAGCAGAGAGGTAGTTGATGGCTACACCTTC	CATSREVVDGYTF
TRBV3-1/TRBV3-2	-	TRBJ1-6	-	TGTGCCAGCAGCCAAGATCCCACAGGGCCGCCCTCAGGATTCAATTCACCCCTCCACTTT	CASSQDPTGPPSGFNSPLHF
TRBV10-3	TRBD1	TRBJ2-7	-	TGTGCCATCAGGGCGGGGACAGGGAGCTCCTACGAGCAGTACTTC	CAIRAGTGSSYEQYF
TRBV18	TRBD1	TRBJ1-4	-	TGTGCCAGCTCATCCAGGGGGTTTGGTCTTGCAACTAATGAAAAACTGTTTTTT	CASSSRGFGLATNEKLFF
TRBV29-1	-	TRBJ1-4	-	TGCAGCGTTGTTGGGAGAACCAATGAAAAACTGTTTTTT	CSVVGRTNEKLFF
TRBV29-1	TRBD2	TRBJ2-7	-	TGCAGCGTCTCTACTAGCGGGAGTTCCTACGAGCAGTACTTC	CSVSTSGSSYEQYF
TRBV9	TRBD1	TRBJ2-3	-	TGTGCCAGCAGCATACGACAGGGTTTGGGGACAGATACGCAGTATTTT	CASSIRQGLGTDTQYF
TRBV18	-	TRBJ2-1	-	TGTGCCAGCTCACTACAGGATGAGCAGTTCTTC	CASSLQDEQFF
TRBV27	-	TRBJ2-1	-	TGTGCCAGCAGGCCTCCCGTGGCCCGCGGAAACAATGAGCAGTTCTTC	CASRPPVARGNNEQFF
TRBV7-7	TRBD2	TRBJ2-2	-	TGTGCTAGCAGCTCTAGACTAGCGGGGACCACCGGGGAGCTGTTTTTT	CASSSRLAGTTGELFF
TRBV11-2	-	TRBJ2-7	-	TGTGCCAGCAGCTCGAACCGCGATAGCTCCTACGAGCAGTACTTC	CASSSNRDSSYEQYF
TRBV19	-	TRBJ2-3	once	TGTGCCAGTAGTATAGACTATTTCACAGATACGCAGTATTTT	CASSIDYFTDTQYF
TRBV3-1/TRBV3-2	-	TRBJ1-5	few	TGTGCCAGCAGCCAAGGAGGCTCCCTAGGTAGCAATCAGCCCCAGCATTTT	CASSQGGSLGSNQPQHF
TRBV28	-	TRBJ2-5	-	TGTGCCAGCAGTGCCCCACCACAGGGTTGGGAGACCCAGTACTTC	CASSAPPQGWETQYF
TRBV5-6	TRBD1	TRBJ2-7	-	TGTGCCAGCAGCTTGGCCCCGGGACAGGGGGACGAGCAGTACTTC	CASSLAPGQGDEQYF
TRBV7-9	-	TRBJ2-2	few	TGTGCCAGCAGCCCCCTAGCAGCTCGGGGCACCGGGGAGCTGTTTTTT	CASSPLAARGTGELFF
TRBV6-1	TRBD1	TRBJ2-1	-	TGTGCCAGCAGTGAAAGAGACAGGGGTGATGAGCAGTTCTTC	CASSERDRGDEQFF
TRBV7-2	-	TRBJ2-1	-	TGTGCCAGCAGCTTAGCGGCCGGTGGGGGGTACAATGAGCAGTTCTTC	CASSLAAGGGYNEQFF
TRBV6-5	TRBD1	TRBJ1-5	few	TGTGCCAGCAGCGCCGCGACAGGGGGCAATCAGCCCCAGCATTTT	CASSAATGGNQPQHF
TRBV28	-	TRBJ1-2	-	TGTGCCAGCAGTTTAACCAGGGGTAGCTACACCTTC	CASSLTRGSYTF
TRBV6-5	-	TRBJ1-5	-	TGTGCCAGCAGTCCAGACAGCAATAGCAATCAGCCCCAGCATTTT	CASSPDSNSNQPQHF
TRBV19	-	TRBJ2-1	once	TGTGCCAGTAGTATTTTCTCTAGCATCAACTCCTACAATGAGCAGTTCTTC	CASSIFSSINSYNEQFF
TRBV6-5	TRBD1	TRBJ1-1	-	TGTGCCAGCAGACCTGGGGACAGGGGGCGGACTGAAGCTTTCTTT	CASRPGDRGRTEAFF
TRBV7-9	-	TRBJ1-2	-	TGTGCCAGCAGCTCTAATATTCTCCCCTATGGCTACACCTTC	CASSSNILPYGYTF
TRBV6-1	-	TRBJ1-4	-	TGTGCCAGCAGTGAGGGTCTAGCTAATGAAAAACTGTTTTTT	CASSEGLANEKLFF
TRBV6-6	-	TRBJ1-1	-	TGTGCCAGCAGTTTGTCGGAGACTGAAGCTTTCTTT	CASSLSETEAFF
TRBV19	TRBD1	TRBJ1-3	-	TGTGCCAGTAGTCTACGGACAGGCTCGGCTGGAAACACCATATATTTT	CASSLRTGSAGNTIYF
TRBV5-1	TRBD1	TRBJ2-3	-	TGCGCCAGCAGCCCTGGGACAGGGGTTTACGCAGATACGCAGTATTTT	CASSPGTGVYADTQYF
TRBV7-2	-	TRBJ2-1	-	TGTGCCAGCAGCCCCCTCGTAGATGAGCAGTTCTTC	CASSPLVDEQFF
TRBV4-2	-	TRBJ1-5	-	TGTGCCAGCAGCCAAGAGGAGCGCCAGCCCCAGCATTTT	CASSQEERQPQHF
TRBV19	TRBD1	TRBJ1-1	-	TGTGCCAGTAGTATCGGGACAGCTAACACTGAAGCTTTCTTT	CASSIGTANTEAFF
TRBV7-2	TRBD2	TRBJ2-7	-	TGTGCCAGCAGCTTCAGAAGCGGGAGAGTTAACGGCGAGCAGTACTTC	CASSFRSGRVNGEQYF
TRBV6-6	-	TRBJ1-1	-	TGTGCCAGCAGCCCGCTTCAGGGCCAAGCTTTCTTT	CASSPLQGQAFF
TRBV19	TRBD1	TRBJ1-5	-	TGTGCCAGTAACGTCGGACAGGACAATCAGCCCCAGCATTTT	CASNVGQDNQPQHF
TRBV4-2	TRBD1	TRBJ1-1	-	TGTGCCAGCAGCCAAGTGACAGGGGAAGCTTTCTTT	CASSQVTGEAFF
TRBV7-2	TRBD1	TRBJ1-5	-	TGTGCCAGCAGCTTAAAGACAGGGCTCAATCAGCCCCAGCATTTT	CASSLKTGLNQPQHF